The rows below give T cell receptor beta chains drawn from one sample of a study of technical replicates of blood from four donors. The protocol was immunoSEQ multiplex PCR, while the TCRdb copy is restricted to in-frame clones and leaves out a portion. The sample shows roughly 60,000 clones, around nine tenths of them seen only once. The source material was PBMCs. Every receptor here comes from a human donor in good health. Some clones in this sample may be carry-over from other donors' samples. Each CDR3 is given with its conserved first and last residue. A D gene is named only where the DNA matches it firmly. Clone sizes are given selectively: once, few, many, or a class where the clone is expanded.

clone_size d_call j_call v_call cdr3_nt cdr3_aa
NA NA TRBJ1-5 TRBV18 TGTGCCAGCTCACCAACAGGGAAAGGGACCCAGCATTTT CASSPTGKGTQHF
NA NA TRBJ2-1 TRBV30 TGTGCCTGGACCTTATATCCGGGTGGTGAGCAGTTCTTC CAWTLYPGGEQFF
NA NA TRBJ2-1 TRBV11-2 TGTGCCAGCAGCTTAGCCCAGGTCAATGAGCAGTTCTTC CASSLAQVNEQFF
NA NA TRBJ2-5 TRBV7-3 TGTGCCAGCAGCTTAGCCCCAGGGAATTGGGAGACCCAGTACTTC CASSLAPGNWETQYF
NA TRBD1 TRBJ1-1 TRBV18 TGTGCCAGCTCACGGGGACAGGAAAACACTGAAGCTTTCTTT CASSRGQENTEAFF
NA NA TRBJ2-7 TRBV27 TGTGCCAGCAGTACGTTACCCGGGACTCATACCTACGAGCAGTACTTC CASSTLPGTHTYEQYF
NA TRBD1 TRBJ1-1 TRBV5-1 TGCGCCAGCAGCGCGGACAGGGGAACTGAAGCTTTCTTT CASSADRGTEAFF
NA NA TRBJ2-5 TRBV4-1 TGCGCCAGCAGCAAGGTAGTTGGCGGGCCAGAGACCCAGTACTTC CASSKVVGGPETQYF
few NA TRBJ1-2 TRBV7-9 TGTGCCAGCAGCCCCGCTCAGGGATTCTACGGCTACACCTTC CASSPAQGFYGYTF
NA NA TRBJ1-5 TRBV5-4 TGTGCCAGCAGCTCCTTGGAAAGGTATCGGGTCCAGCCCCAGCATTTT CASSSLERYRVQPQHF
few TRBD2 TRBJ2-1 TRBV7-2 TGTGCCAGCAGCCTGCAACCGAAGACTAGCGGGAGGCTAAACAATGAGCAGTTCTTC CASSLQPKTSGRLNNEQFF
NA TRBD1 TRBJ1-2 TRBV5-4 TGTGCCAGCAGCGGTAGGACAGGGGAGCCCCTCTATGGCTACACCTTC CASSGRTGEPLYGYTF
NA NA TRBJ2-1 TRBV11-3 TGTGCCAGCAGCAGGACAGCCCGCGAGCAGTTCTTC CASSRTAREQFF
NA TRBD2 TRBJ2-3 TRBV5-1 TGCGCCAGCAGCTTGATGATAGCGGGAGGACCCACAGATACGCAGTATTTT CASSLMIAGGPTDTQYF
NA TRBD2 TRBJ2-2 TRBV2 TGTGCCAGCAGTCCTAGACTAGCGGGAGGGGACACCGGGGAGCTGTTTTTT CASSPRLAGGDTGELFF
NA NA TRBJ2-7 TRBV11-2 TGTGCCAGCAGCTCTCGGGACTTCCACTACGAGCAGTACTTC CASSSRDFHYEQYF
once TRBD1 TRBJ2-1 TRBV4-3 TGCGCCAGCAGCCACGTGACCCGGGACAGTTGGCAGTTCTTC CASSHVTRDSWQFF
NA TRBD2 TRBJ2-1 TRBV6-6 TGTGCCAGCAGTCGACTAGCGGAATACAATGAGCAGTTCTTC CASSRLAEYNEQFF
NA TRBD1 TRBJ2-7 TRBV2 TGTGCCAGCAGTAAACCGGGACAGGGAAATTACGAGCAGTACTTC CASSKPGQGNYEQYF
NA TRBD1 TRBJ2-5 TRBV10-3 TGTGCCATCAGTGTTTTCCCCCGGGACAGCTTACAAGAGACCCAGTACTTC CAISVFPRDSLQETQYF